This T cell receptor (beta chain) comes out of a study of T cell changes during pregnancy in multiple sclerosis (dated 2019 in TCRdb). As for the study more broadly: In women with multiple sclerosis, the researchers looked at how the T cell repertoire shifted as pregnancy progressed.

Libraries were constructed by the immunoSEQ multiplex PCR assay. TCRdb took over this immuneACCESS table, retaining in-frame rearrangements with V and J assigned. Such tables are incomplete; in checked studies, under half of the missing clones stem from an unresolved V gene, and the remainder is unexplained. The sample table holds tens of thousands of clones, of which over 85% were seen once. The ten largest clonotypes hold approximately 2.5% of the sample. The CDR3 starts with the cysteine, ends with the phenylalanine, and has 12 residues. Only the CDR3 DNA is retained, 36 bases long and in frame from the first base. The germline V gene encodes CDR1 GTSNPN and CDR2 SVGIG (reference sequence). Germline trimming amounts to 5 bases on V and 3 bases on J, with 4 as the count of junction bases outside the gene matches. As regards this clone: No antigen is known for it. No base quality values were provided; no much bigger clone lies one nucleotide off.

The specimen was CD8+ T cells from peripheral blood mononuclear cells, collected in the third trimester of pregnancy. Recombination connected TRBV30 to TRBJ2-7; TRBD2 lines up with 7 middle nucleotides. This TCR was recovered from a female donor with multiple sclerosis, enrolled in a pregnancy study. The CDR3 region has the sequence CAWGAGIYEQYF. At the DNA level, the sequence is TGTGCCTGGGGAGCGGGGATCTACGAGCAGTACTTC.